Below are 15 T cell receptor beta chains sequenced from a single sample in a study of cytotoxic CD8 clonotypes in ibrutinib-treated CLL. The method was immunoSEQ multiplex PCR; TCRdb's version includes in-frame clones alone and lacks a portion of them. The repertoire holds roughly 150,000 clones, with about 76% as singletons. The input for sequencing was PBMCs, taken after 24 months of ibrutinib treatment. These receptors originate from a human donor with chronic lymphocytic leukemia.

The chain uses TRBV27 and TRBJ2-5, with 15 bases matching TRBD2. The ends lost 5 bases at V and 4 bases at J; junction bases unmatched: 8. Looked up from germline, CDR1 is MNHEY and CDR2 is SMNVEV (reference sequence). There are 17 residues in the CDR3. The CDR3 spells CASSAPGLAGGPETQYF. The DNA for the CDR3 is TGTGCCAGCAGTGCCCCGGGACTAGCGGGAGGTCCAGAGACCCAGTACTTC.

The chain links TRBV27 to TRBJ1-6; D is ambiguous. The V end lost 3 bases, the J end lost 9 bases, and 21 bases lay between the germline ends. CDR1 and CDR2 (germline): MNHEY, SMNVEV (reference sequence). The CDR3 is 17 residues long. Written as DNA, the CDR3 is TGTGCCAGCAGTTTTCACATCGGGAAGGGTATGGGTTCACCCCTCCACTTT. Its protein product is CASSFHIGKGMGSPLHF.

The chain has TRBV6-5 and TRBJ1-5; TRBD1 might be the D (5 bases). The germline V and J ends were trimmed by 6 bases and 2 bases, with 14 bases remaining between them. Germline V gene lookup returns CDR1 MNHEY and CDR2 SVGAGI. This CDR3 is built from 15 residues. CDR3 coding DNA: TGTGCCAGCAGATTATTCGGGGCGGGCAATCAGCCCCAGCATTTT. Translating it yields CASRLFGAGNQPQHF.

This clone was seen more than once but under ten times. The chain combines TRBV7-2 with TRBJ1-3; D unclear. The germline V gene has CDR1 SGHTA and CDR2 FQGNSA. V was cut by 3 bases and J by 4 bases, with 13 bases left in between. There are 15 residues in the CDR3. CDR3 in amino acids: CASSFLAPPGNTIYF. Here the CDR3 DNA reads TGTGCCAGCAGCTTTCTAGCTCCCCCAGGAAACACCATATATTTT.

This sequence joins TRBV7-9 and TRBJ1-1; perhaps TRBD1 as D (6 bases). Germline V lookup: CDR1 SEHNR, CDR2 FQNEAQ (reference sequence). The CDR3 contains 14 residues. Trimming stripped 7 bases from V and 4 bases from J, with 16 bases between. The CDR3 region is CASIRTVGATEAFF. CDR3 DNA sequence: TGTGCCAGCATCCGGACGGTGGGGGCCACTGAAGCTTTCTTT.

The V call is TRBV11-2, the J call TRBJ2-1; no clear D gene. V was pared by 5 bases and J by 6 bases, with 17 bases between. This CDR3 has 15 amino acids. The germline V gene encodes CDR1 SGHAT and CDR2 FQNNGV. In nucleotides, the CDR3 is TGTGCCAGCAGCCCCGGGTCCCCCTGGGCCAATGAGCAGTTCTTC. Amino acids: CASSPGSPWANEQFF.

V is TRBV6-5 and J is TRBJ1-2, with D perhaps TRBD1 (5 bases). In germline, CDR1 is MNHEY, CDR2 SVGAGI. The CDR3 length is 14 residues. Trimming pared 2 bases from V and 7 bases from J, leaving 14 bases between. The CDR3 reads CASSYGTQAGGYTF. For the CDR3, the DNA is TGTGCCAGCAGTTACGGGACTCAGGCCGGTGGCTACACCTTC.

V is TRBV7-9 and J is TRBJ1-2, with D uncertain. This CDR3 has 13 residues. Germline V gene sequence: CDR1 SEHNR, CDR2 FQNEAQ (reference sequence). V lost 3 bases to trimming and J lost 0 bases, with 5 bases between them. The CDR3 nucleotides read TGTGCCAGCAGCTTTTCGACTAACTATGGCTACACCTTC. Protein product: CASSFSTNYGYTF.

The chain employs TRBV5-6 and TRBJ2-5, with D possibly matching TRBD2 (6 bases). This CDR3 region has 15 residues. Germline lookup yields CDR1 SGHDT and CDR2 YYEEEE. The germline V and J ends were trimmed by 1 base and 5 bases, with 15 bases remaining between them. The CDR3 sequence: CASSLFLAGGETQYF. The CDR3 nucleotides read TGTGCCAGCAGCTTGTTTCTAGCCGGAGGGGAGACCCAGTACTTC.

About this clone: This may come from a read error, since a much larger clone is one base off. The CDR3 bases are TGTGCCAGCAGCCCCGGGGGGAGCTCTGGAAACACCATATATTTT. Residues: CASSPGGSSGNTIYF. The rearrangement joins TRBV5-4 to TRBJ1-3; a weak D match, TRBD1 (5 bases). The CDR3 has 15 residues. The germline V gene has CDR1 SGHNT and CDR2 YYREEE (reference sequence). With 4 bases removed from V and 0 bases from J, the gap between germline ends came to 11 bases.

This clone showed up just once. The chain is built from TRBV4-3 and TRBJ1-1; D is perhaps TRBD1 (6 bases). Trimming removed 3 bases at V and 5 bases at J, with 10 bases between. CDR3 length: 13 residues. The V gene's germline CDR1 is LGHNA and CDR2 YSLEER. The CDR3 DNA follows: TGCGCCAGCAGCCAGATAACAGGGACTGAAGCTTTCTTT. Amino acids: CASSQITGTEAFF.

This clone was counted a single time. This chain connects TRBV5-6 to TRBJ1-1; tentative D call: TRBD1 (5 bases). Germline loops: CDR1 SGHDT, CDR2 YYEEEE. The CDR3 totals 16 residues. V lost 0 bases and J 0 bases, leaving 12 bases between the germline ends. The CDR3 spells CASSLVQRGLNTEAFF. The CDR3 nucleotides read TGTGCCAGCAGCTTGGTACAGAGGGGACTGAACACTGAAGCTTTCTTT.

The chain combines TRBV9 with TRBJ2-3; a possible D gene is TRBD1 (5 bases). Trimming took off 3 bases at V and 6 bases at J, with 11 bases between the two ends. Germline CDR1 reads SGDLS; CDR2 reads YYNGEE. The length of the CDR3 is 13 residues. CDR3 coding DNA: TGTGCCAGCAGCGAGAGGTGGGGCGATACGCAGTATTTT. Encoded protein: CASSERWGDTQYF.

DNA of the CDR3: TGTGCCAGTAGTGCCGGACTAGCCGGACAAGAGACCCAGTACTTC. Translated, it gives CASSAGLAGQETQYF. The chain combines TRBV19 with TRBJ2-5, with 8 bases aligning to TRBD2. Germline CDR1 reads LNHDA; CDR2 reads SQIVND (reference sequence). With V trimmed by 5 bases and J by 2 bases, 7 bases remained unmatched. The CDR3 covers 15 residues.

This clone was seen just once. V usage is TRBV7-9 and J usage is TRBJ1-1, with D hard to call. The germline V gene encodes CDR1 SEHNR and CDR2 FQNEAQ (reference sequence). CDR3 size: 13 residues. Trimming shortened V by 5 bases and J by 0 bases, and 7 bases separated the two germline ends. CDR3 coding DNA: TGTGCCAGCAGCCCCGTGGTGAACACTGAAGCTTTCTTT. This sequence encodes CASSPVVNTEAFF.